A selection of T cell receptor beta chains follows, all from one sample in a study of PD-1 blockade in classical Hodgkin lymphoma. The table came from immunoSEQ multiplex PCR; TCRdb's copy has only in-frame clones and leaves some out. The sample includes about 86,000 clones, 85% to 90% of them seen just once. The input for sequencing was peripheral blood mononuclear cells (PBMCs), taken before the second cycle of nivolumab. These receptors originate from a human donor with classical Hodgkin lymphoma. Both conserved end residues are part of each CDR3. Each record gives: V gene, clone size, D gene, J gene, CDR3 protein, CDR3 DNA. The D gene is left open where the match is weak. Some rows mark clone size as missing; the rest say once, few, many or name a class of expanded clone.

V gene: TRBV2
clone size: .
D gene: .
J gene: TRBJ1-1
CDR3 protein: CASSKTGGMNTEAFF
CDR3 DNA: TGTGCCAGCAGTAAGACCGGAGGAATGAACACTGAAGCTTTCTTT

V gene: TRBV10-1
clone size: once
D gene: TRBD1
J gene: TRBJ2-1
CDR3 protein: CASSESGQGYNEQFF
CDR3 DNA: TGCGCCAGCAGTGAGTCGGGACAGGGCTACAATGAGCAGTTCTTC

V gene: TRBV9
clone size: .
D gene: .
J gene: TRBJ2-3
CDR3 protein: CASSVGGPQGTDTQYF
CDR3 DNA: TGTGCCAGCAGCGTGGGAGGGCCCCAGGGGACAGATACGCAGTATTTT

V gene: TRBV4-1
clone size: few
D gene: .
J gene: TRBJ2-2
CDR3 protein: CASSPTGTTGELFF
CDR3 DNA: TGCGCCAGCAGCCCCACGGGGACGACCGGGGAGCTGTTTTTT

V gene: TRBV6-1
clone size: .
D gene: .
J gene: TRBJ2-1
CDR3 protein: CASSEMAPSVYNEQFF
CDR3 DNA: TGTGCCAGCAGTGAAATGGCGCCTAGCGTATACAATGAGCAGTTCTTC

V gene: TRBV19
clone size: .
D gene: .
J gene: TRBJ1-1
CDR3 protein: CASMDWVEEAFF
CDR3 DNA: TGTGCCAGTATGGATTGGGTCGAGGAAGCTTTCTTT

V gene: TRBV15
clone size: .
D gene: .
J gene: TRBJ1-5
CDR3 protein: CATSRGVWPQHF
CDR3 DNA: TGTGCCACCAGCAGAGGAGTGTGGCCCCAGCATTTT

V gene: TRBV5-1
clone size: .
D gene: .
J gene: TRBJ2-5
CDR3 protein: CASSPSPEETQYF
CDR3 DNA: TGCGCCAGCAGCCCATCGCCGGAAGAGACCCAGTACTTC

V gene: TRBV6-1
clone size: .
D gene: TRBD1
J gene: TRBJ1-2
CDR3 protein: CASSEATGIYGYTF
CDR3 DNA: TGTGCCAGCAGTGAAGCGACAGGGATCTATGGCTACACCTTC

V gene: TRBV5-5
clone size: .
D gene: .
J gene: TRBJ1-2
CDR3 protein: CASSLGAGQYYGYTF
CDR3 DNA: TGTGCCAGCAGCTTAGGCGCTGGACAGTACTATGGCTACACCTTC

V gene: TRBV7-2
clone size: few
D gene: .
J gene: TRBJ2-1
CDR3 protein: CASSTLYNEQFF
CDR3 DNA: TGTGCCAGCAGCACCCTCTACAATGAGCAGTTCTTC

V gene: TRBV5-6
clone size: .
D gene: .
J gene: TRBJ2-3
CDR3 protein: CASSFAEAQYF
CDR3 DNA: TGTGCCAGCAGCTTTGCTGAGGCGCAGTATTTT

V gene: TRBV27
clone size: .
D gene: TRBD1
J gene: TRBJ2-7
CDR3 protein: CASSPRTGGIGYEQYF
CDR3 DNA: TGTGCCAGCAGTCCCCGGACAGGGGGCATAGGTTACGAGCAGTACTTC

V gene: TRBV6-6
clone size: .
D gene: .
J gene: TRBJ2-1
CDR3 protein: CASKLRGSYNEQFF
CDR3 DNA: TGTGCCAGCAAACTGAGGGGATCCTACAATGAGCAGTTCTTC

V gene: TRBV19
clone size: .
D gene: .
J gene: TRBJ2-5
CDR3 protein: CASSAPQPLVRRSPQETQYF
CDR3 DNA: TGTGCCAGTAGTGCTCCCCAACCTCTCGTACGACGGTCGCCCCAAGAGACCCAGTACTTC

V gene: TRBV28
clone size: .
D gene: .
J gene: TRBJ2-7
CDR3 protein: CASSLTGTGEQYF
CDR3 DNA: TGTGCCAGCAGTTTAACAGGAACGGGGGAGCAGTACTTC

V gene: TRBV6-5
clone size: .
D gene: .
J gene: TRBJ2-7
CDR3 protein: CASSLDRAYEQYF
CDR3 DNA: TGTGCCAGCAGCCTGGACAGAGCCTACGAGCAGTACTTC

V gene: TRBV28
clone size: few
D gene: .
J gene: TRBJ1-1
CDR3 protein: CASSLAGNTEAFF
CDR3 DNA: TGTGCCAGCAGTTTAGCAGGGAACACTGAAGCTTTCTTT

V gene: TRBV25-1
clone size: .
D gene: .
J gene: TRBJ2-3
CDR3 protein: CASSESLQRVSLDTQYF
CDR3 DNA: TGTGCCAGCAGTGAATCCCTTCAAAGGGTCTCTTTAGATACGCAGTATTTT

V gene: TRBV10-3
clone size: .
D gene: TRBD2
J gene: TRBJ2-2
CDR3 protein: CAISESGLAGGVGELFF
CDR3 DNA: TGTGCCATCAGTGAGTCAGGGCTAGCGGGAGGAGTCGGGGAGCTGTTTTTT

V gene: TRBV6-1
clone size: many
D gene: .
J gene: TRBJ1-2
CDR3 protein: CASSENWKYGYTF
CDR3 DNA: TGTGCCAGCAGTGAAAACTGGAAGTATGGCTACACCTTC

V gene: TRBV6-6
clone size: .
D gene: .
J gene: TRBJ2-1
CDR3 protein: CASSYSEGNVQFF
CDR3 DNA: TGTGCCAGCAGTTACAGTGAGGGCAATGTCCAGTTCTTC

V gene: TRBV2
clone size: .
D gene: .
J gene: TRBJ1-4
CDR3 protein: CASSESGRANEKLFF
CDR3 DNA: TGTGCCAGCAGTGAATCGGGCAGGGCGAATGAAAAACTGTTTTTT

V gene: TRBV11-2
clone size: .
D gene: .
J gene: TRBJ2-7
CDR3 protein: CASSLTAYYEQYF
CDR3 DNA: TGTGCCAGCAGCTTGACAGCTTACTACGAGCAGTACTTC

V gene: TRBV7-8
clone size: .
D gene: .
J gene: TRBJ2-2
CDR3 protein: CASSLERYPERNTGELFF
CDR3 DNA: TGTGCCAGCAGCTTAGAGAGGTACCCAGAACGGAACACCGGGGAGCTGTTTTTT

V gene: TRBV5-4
clone size: once
D gene: .
J gene: TRBJ2-3
CDR3 protein: CASSLSQGSTDTQYF
CDR3 DNA: TGTGCCAGCAGCTTGTCACAGGGCTCGACAGATACGCAGTATTTT

V gene: TRBV9
clone size: .
D gene: TRBD1
J gene: TRBJ1-6
CDR3 protein: CASSVRTGGNSPLHF
CDR3 DNA: TGTGCCAGCAGCGTTAGGACAGGGGGGAATTCACCCCTCCACTTT

V gene: TRBV6-5
clone size: .
D gene: .
J gene: TRBJ1-1
CDR3 protein: CASSYWDRRNTEAFF
CDR3 DNA: TGTGCCAGCAGTTACTGGGACCGTCGGAACACTGAAGCTTTCTTT

V gene: TRBV6-5
clone size: .
D gene: .
J gene: TRBJ1-1
CDR3 protein: CASSYSQGLMREAFF
CDR3 DNA: TGTGCCAGCAGTTACTCGCAGGGCCTAATGCGGGAAGCTTTCTTT

V gene: TRBV5-1
clone size: .
D gene: TRBD1
J gene: TRBJ1-1
CDR3 protein: CASKDRGLPNTEAFF
CDR3 DNA: TGCGCCAGCAAAGACAGGGGGCTACCGAACACTGAAGCTTTCTTT

V gene: TRBV18
clone size: .
D gene: .
J gene: TRBJ2-1
CDR3 protein: CASSPPAVGYNEQFF
CDR3 DNA: TGTGCCAGCTCACCACCGGCGGTGGGGTACAATGAGCAGTTCTTC

V gene: TRBV18
clone size: .
D gene: .
J gene: TRBJ2-3
CDR3 protein: CASSRNLNADTQYF
CDR3 DNA: TGTGCCAGCTCACGCAACCTAAATGCAGATACGCAGTATTTT

V gene: TRBV30
clone size: .
D gene: .
J gene: TRBJ1-3
CDR3 protein: CAWSVGLFSGNTIYF
CDR3 DNA: TGTGCCTGGAGTGTAGGGCTTTTCTCTGGAAACACCATATATTTT

V gene: TRBV10-3
clone size: .
D gene: TRBD1
J gene: TRBJ2-1
CDR3 protein: CANADRTGNYNEQFF
CDR3 DNA: TGTGCCAATGCAGACCGGACAGGGAATTACAATGAGCAGTTCTTC

V gene: TRBV28
clone size: .
D gene: .
J gene: TRBJ2-5
CDR3 protein: CASSRDIRGTQYF
CDR3 DNA: TGTGCCAGCAGTCGGGACATCCGGGGGACCCAGTACTTC

V gene: TRBV5-1
clone size: .
D gene: .
J gene: TRBJ2-5
CDR3 protein: CASTHGGSIQETQYF
CDR3 DNA: TGCGCCAGCACCCATGGCGGTAGCATCCAAGAGACCCAGTACTTC

V gene: TRBV4-2
clone size: once
D gene: .
J gene: TRBJ2-3
CDR3 protein: CASSQGQDTDTQYF
CDR3 DNA: TGTGCCAGCAGCCAAGGCCAGGACACAGATACGCAGTATTTT

V gene: TRBV6-1
clone size: once
D gene: .
J gene: TRBJ2-7
CDR3 protein: CASRGMHEQYF
CDR3 DNA: TGTGCCAGCAGAGGGATGCACGAGCAGTACTTC

V gene: TRBV27
clone size: .
D gene: .
J gene: TRBJ2-6
CDR3 protein: CASSFYGANVLTF
CDR3 DNA: TGTGCCAGCAGTTTTTACGGGGCCAACGTCCTGACTTTC

V gene: TRBV29-1
clone size: .
D gene: TRBD2
J gene: TRBJ2-5
CDR3 protein: CSVEGGRAGETQYF
CDR3 DNA: TGCAGCGTTGAAGGCGGGAGGGCAGGGGAGACCCAGTACTTC

V gene: TRBV9
clone size: .
D gene: .
J gene: TRBJ1-1
CDR3 protein: CASSVDEGGKAFF
CDR3 DNA: TGTGCCAGCAGCGTAGACGAGGGGGGTAAAGCTTTCTTT

V gene: TRBV19
clone size: .
D gene: .
J gene: TRBJ2-2
CDR3 protein: CASSIKGTNTGELFF
CDR3 DNA: TGTGCCAGTAGTATAAAAGGGACAAACACCGGGGAGCTGTTTTTT

V gene: TRBV10-3
clone size: .
D gene: .
J gene: TRBJ2-3
CDR3 protein: CAISALTGSTDTQYF
CDR3 DNA: TGTGCCATCAGTGCCTTGACAGGATCAACAGATACGCAGTATTTT

V gene: TRBV7-8
clone size: .
D gene: .
J gene: TRBJ2-6
CDR3 protein: CASSLSYSGGAVLTF
CDR3 DNA: TGTGCCAGCAGCCTTAGCTACAGCGGCGGGGCCGTCCTGACTTTC

V gene: TRBV9
clone size: .
D gene: .
J gene: TRBJ2-1
CDR3 protein: CASSVSGTLNEQFF
CDR3 DNA: TGTGCCAGCAGCGTTTCTGGGACCTTGAATGAGCAGTTCTTC

V gene: TRBV6-4
clone size: once
D gene: TRBD2
J gene: TRBJ2-3
CDR3 protein: CASSDGRATDTQYF
CDR3 DNA: TGTGCCAGCAGTGACGGGAGGGCCACAGATACGCAGTATTTT

V gene: TRBV5-4
clone size: once
D gene: TRBD1
J gene: TRBJ2-7
CDR3 protein: CASSPEHPGQGPYEQYF
CDR3 DNA: TGTGCCAGCAGCCCCGAGCACCCGGGACAGGGCCCCTACGAGCAGTACTTC

V gene: TRBV18
clone size: .
D gene: TRBD1
J gene: TRBJ1-5
CDR3 protein: CASSPTGTGGQPQHF
CDR3 DNA: TGTGCCAGCTCACCTACCGGGACAGGGGGTCAGCCCCAGCATTTT

V gene: TRBV28
clone size: .
D gene: .
J gene: TRBJ2-3
CDR3 protein: CASSLAFDTQYF
CDR3 DNA: TGTGCCAGCAGTTTAGCGTTTGATACGCAGTATTTT

V gene: TRBV19
clone size: .
D gene: .
J gene: TRBJ2-5
CDR3 protein: CASSIYAQETQYF
CDR3 DNA: TGTGCCAGTAGTATATACGCCCAAGAGACCCAGTACTTC

V gene: TRBV7-9
clone size: .
D gene: .
J gene: TRBJ2-2
CDR3 protein: CASSSHGGRAGELFF
CDR3 DNA: TGTGCCAGCAGCTCCCACGGGGGGCGAGCCGGGGAGCTGTTTTTT

V gene: TRBV7-2
clone size: .
D gene: TRBD2
J gene: TRBJ2-7
CDR3 protein: CASRFSGSGKYEQYF
CDR3 DNA: TGTGCCAGCAGGTTTAGCGGGAGCGGAAAGTACGAGCAGTACTTC

V gene: TRBV6-1
clone size: .
D gene: TRBD1
J gene: TRBJ2-2
CDR3 protein: CASRQGVSAGELFF
CDR3 DNA: TGTGCCAGTAGACAGGGTGTCTCCGCCGGGGAGCTGTTTTTT

V gene: TRBV19
clone size: .
D gene: .
J gene: TRBJ1-4
CDR3 protein: CASSIDTWGAGEKLFF
CDR3 DNA: TGTGCCAGTAGTATCGATACCTGGGGGGCCGGAGAAAAACTGTTTTTT

V gene: TRBV28
clone size: .
D gene: TRBD2
J gene: TRBJ2-1
CDR3 protein: CASRPSGGPYNEQFF
CDR3 DNA: TGTGCCAGCCGGCCAAGCGGGGGCCCCTACAATGAGCAGTTCTTC

V gene: TRBV10-2
clone size: once
D gene: .
J gene: TRBJ2-1
CDR3 protein: CASSVEYNEQFF
CDR3 DNA: TGCGCCAGCAGTGTTGAATACAATGAGCAGTTCTTC

V gene: TRBV5-6
clone size: .
D gene: .
J gene: TRBJ2-1
CDR3 protein: CASSYRDFNEQFF
CDR3 DNA: TGTGCCAGCAGCTACCGGGACTTCAATGAGCAGTTCTTC